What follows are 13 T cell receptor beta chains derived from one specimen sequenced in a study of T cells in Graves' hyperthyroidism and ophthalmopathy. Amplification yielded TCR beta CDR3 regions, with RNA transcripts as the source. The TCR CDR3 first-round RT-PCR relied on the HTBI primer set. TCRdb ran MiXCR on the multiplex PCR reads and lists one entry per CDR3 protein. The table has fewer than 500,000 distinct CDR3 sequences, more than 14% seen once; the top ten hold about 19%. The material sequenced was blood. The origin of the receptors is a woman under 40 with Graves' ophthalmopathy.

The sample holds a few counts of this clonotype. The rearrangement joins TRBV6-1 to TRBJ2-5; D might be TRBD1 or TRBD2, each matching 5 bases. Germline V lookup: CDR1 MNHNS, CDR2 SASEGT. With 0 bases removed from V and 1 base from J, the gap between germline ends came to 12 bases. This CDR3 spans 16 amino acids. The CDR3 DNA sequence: TGTGCCAGCAGTGAAGCGTGGGGGTTTCGCCAAGAGACCCAGTACTTC. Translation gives CASSEAWGFRQETQYF.

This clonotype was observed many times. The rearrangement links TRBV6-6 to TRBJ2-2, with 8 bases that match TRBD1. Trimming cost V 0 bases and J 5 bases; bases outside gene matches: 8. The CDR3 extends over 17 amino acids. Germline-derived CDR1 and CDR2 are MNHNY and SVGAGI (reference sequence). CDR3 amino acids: CASSYSASRGRTGELFF. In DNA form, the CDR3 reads TGTGCCAGCAGTTACTCAGCTTCCAGGGGGCGAACCGGGGAGCTGTTTTTT.

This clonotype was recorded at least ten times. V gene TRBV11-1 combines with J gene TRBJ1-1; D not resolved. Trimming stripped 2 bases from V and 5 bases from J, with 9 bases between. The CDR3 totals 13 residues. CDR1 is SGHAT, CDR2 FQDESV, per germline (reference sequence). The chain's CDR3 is CASSLFGGTEAFF. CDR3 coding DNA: TGTGCCAGCAGCTTATTTGGTGGGACTGAAGCTTTCTTT.

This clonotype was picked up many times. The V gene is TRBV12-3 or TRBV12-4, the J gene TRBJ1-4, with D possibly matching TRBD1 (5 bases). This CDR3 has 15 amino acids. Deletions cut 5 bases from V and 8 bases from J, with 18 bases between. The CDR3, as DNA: TGTGCCAGCAGTCCACCAGCTCGGGACTACGAAAAACTGTTTTTT. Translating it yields CASSPPARDYEKLFF.

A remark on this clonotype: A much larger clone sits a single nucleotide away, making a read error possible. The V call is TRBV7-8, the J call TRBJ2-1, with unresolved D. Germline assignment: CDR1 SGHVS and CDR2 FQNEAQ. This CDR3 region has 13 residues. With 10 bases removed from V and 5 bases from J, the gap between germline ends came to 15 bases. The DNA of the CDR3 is TGTGCCACCACCAAGCAGAGAGACAATGAGCAGTTCTTC. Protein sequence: CATTKQRDNEQFF. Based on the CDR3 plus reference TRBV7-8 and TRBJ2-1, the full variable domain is GAGVSQSPRYKVAKRGQDVALRCDPISGHVSLFWYQQALGQGPEFLTYFQNEAQLDKSGLPSDRFFAERPEGSVSTLKIQRTQQEDSAVYLCATTKQRDNEQFFGPGTRLTVL.

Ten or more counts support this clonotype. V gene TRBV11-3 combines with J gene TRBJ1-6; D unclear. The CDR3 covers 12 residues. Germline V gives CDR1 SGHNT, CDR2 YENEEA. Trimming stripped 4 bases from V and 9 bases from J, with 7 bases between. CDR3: CASSSHLSPLHF. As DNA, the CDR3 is TGTGCCAGCAGCTCGCACCTTTCACCCCTCCACTTT.

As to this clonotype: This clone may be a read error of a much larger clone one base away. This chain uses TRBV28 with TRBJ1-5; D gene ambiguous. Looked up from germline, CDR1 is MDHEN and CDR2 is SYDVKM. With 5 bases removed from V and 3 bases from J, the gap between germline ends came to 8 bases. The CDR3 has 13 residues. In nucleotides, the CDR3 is TGTGCCAGCAGTGGACGGCTCAATCAGCCCCAGCATTTT. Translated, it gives CASSGRLNQPQHF.

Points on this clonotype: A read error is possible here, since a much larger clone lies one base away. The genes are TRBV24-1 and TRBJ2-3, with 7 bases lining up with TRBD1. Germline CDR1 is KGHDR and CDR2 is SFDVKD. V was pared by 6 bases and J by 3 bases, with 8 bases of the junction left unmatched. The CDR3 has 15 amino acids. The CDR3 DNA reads TGTGCCACCAGTCTTATACAGGGGAGTACAGATACGCAGTATTTT. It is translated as CATSLIQGSTDTQYF.

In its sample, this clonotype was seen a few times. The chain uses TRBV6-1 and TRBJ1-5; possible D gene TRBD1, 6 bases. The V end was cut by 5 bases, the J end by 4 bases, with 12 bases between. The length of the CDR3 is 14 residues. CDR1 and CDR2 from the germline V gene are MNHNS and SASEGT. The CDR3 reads CASSPGHTNQPQHF. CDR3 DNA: TGTGCCAGCAGTCCGGGACATACAAATCAGCCCCAGCATTTT.

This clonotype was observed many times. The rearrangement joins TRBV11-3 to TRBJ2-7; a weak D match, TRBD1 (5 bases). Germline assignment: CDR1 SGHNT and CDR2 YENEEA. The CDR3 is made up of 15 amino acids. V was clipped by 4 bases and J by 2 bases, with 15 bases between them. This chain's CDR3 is CASSSRPRVPYEQYF. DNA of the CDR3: TGTGCCAGCAGCTCCCGCCCCAGGGTCCCCTACGAGCAGTACTTC.

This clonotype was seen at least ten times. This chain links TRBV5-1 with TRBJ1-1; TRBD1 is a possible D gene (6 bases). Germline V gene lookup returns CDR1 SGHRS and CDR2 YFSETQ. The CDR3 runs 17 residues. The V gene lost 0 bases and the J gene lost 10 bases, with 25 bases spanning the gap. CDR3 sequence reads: CASSLAISGAGGRGAFF. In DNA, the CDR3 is TGCGCCAGCAGCTTGGCCATTTCGGGGGCAGGAGGTAGGGGAGCTTTCTTT.

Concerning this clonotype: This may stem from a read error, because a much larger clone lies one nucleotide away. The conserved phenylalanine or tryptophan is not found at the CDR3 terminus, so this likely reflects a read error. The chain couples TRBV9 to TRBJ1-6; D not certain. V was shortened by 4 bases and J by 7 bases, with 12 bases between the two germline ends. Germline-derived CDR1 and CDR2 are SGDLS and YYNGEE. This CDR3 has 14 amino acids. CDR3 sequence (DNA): TGTGCCAGCAGCCCTACGACGAGGAATTCACCCCTCCACCTT. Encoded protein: CASSPTTRNSPLHL.

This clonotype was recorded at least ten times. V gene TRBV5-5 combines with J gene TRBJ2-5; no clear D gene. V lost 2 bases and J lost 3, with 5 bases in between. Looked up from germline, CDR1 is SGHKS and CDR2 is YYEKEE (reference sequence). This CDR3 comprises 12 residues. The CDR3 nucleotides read TGTGCCAGCAGCTTTCAGGAAGAGACCCAGTACTTC. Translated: CASSFQEETQYF.